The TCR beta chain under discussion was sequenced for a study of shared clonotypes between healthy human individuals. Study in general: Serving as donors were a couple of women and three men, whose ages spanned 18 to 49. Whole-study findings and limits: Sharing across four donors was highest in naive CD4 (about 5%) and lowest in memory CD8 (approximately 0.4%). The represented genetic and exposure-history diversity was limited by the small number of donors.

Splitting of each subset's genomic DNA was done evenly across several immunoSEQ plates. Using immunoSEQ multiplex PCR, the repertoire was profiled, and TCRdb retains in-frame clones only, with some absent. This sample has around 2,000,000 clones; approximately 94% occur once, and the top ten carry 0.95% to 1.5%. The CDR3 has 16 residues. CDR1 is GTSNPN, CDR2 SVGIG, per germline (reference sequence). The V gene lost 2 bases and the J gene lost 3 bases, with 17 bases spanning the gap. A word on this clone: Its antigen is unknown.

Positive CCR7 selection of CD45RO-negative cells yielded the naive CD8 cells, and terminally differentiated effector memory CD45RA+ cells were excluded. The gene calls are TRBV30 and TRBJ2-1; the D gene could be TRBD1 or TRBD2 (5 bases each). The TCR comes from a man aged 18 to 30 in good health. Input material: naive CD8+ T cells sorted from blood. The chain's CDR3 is CAWSSAGTDYYNEQFF. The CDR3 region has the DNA TGTGCCTGGAGTTCCGCCGGGACCGATTACTACAATGAGCAGTTCTTC.